Sequencing of this T cell receptor beta chain was carried out in a study of blood T cell repertoires in COVID-19. Study-wide context: The study drew acute and convalescent COVID-19 samples from the United States, Italy and Spain.

Clones were read by immunoSEQ multiplex PCR, and TCRdb kept only the in-frame ones, dropping some. The sample lists around 200,000 clones; around four fifths were seen once. The sequence was obtained from a man in his fifties with active or convalescent COVID-19. What was sequenced was peripheral blood.

The CDR3 DNA is TGTGCCAGCAGCCAGGTAGCCAGGGGGCAGCCCCAGCATTTT. As protein: CASSQVARGQPQHF. V gene TRBV7-2 combines with J gene TRBJ1-5, with 7 bases identical to TRBD1. The length of the CDR3 is 14 residues. Per germline, CDR1 SGHTA and CDR2 FQGNSA. J lost 7 bases, V lost 5 bases, and 8 bases had no gene match. The complete variable domain, with remaining parts taken from reference TRBV7-2 and TRBJ1-5, reads GAGVSQSPSNKVTEKGKDVELRCDPISGHTALYWYRQSLGQGLEFLIYFQGNSAPDKSGLPSDRFSAERTGGSVSTLTIQRTQQEDSAVYLCASSQVARGQPQHFGDGTRLSIL.